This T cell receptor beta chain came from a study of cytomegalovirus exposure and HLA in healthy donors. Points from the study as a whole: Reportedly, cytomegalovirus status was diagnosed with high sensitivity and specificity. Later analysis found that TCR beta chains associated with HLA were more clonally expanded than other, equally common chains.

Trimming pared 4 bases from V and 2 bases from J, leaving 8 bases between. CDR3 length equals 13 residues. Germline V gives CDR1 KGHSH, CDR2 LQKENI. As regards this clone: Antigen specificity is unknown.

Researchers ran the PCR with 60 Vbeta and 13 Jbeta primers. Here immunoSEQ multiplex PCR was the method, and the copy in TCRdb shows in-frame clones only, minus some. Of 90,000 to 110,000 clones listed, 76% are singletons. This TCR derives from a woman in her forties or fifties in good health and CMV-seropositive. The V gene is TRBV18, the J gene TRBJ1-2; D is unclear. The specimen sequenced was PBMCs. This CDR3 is CASSREQNYGYTF. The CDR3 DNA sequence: TGTGCCAGCTCACGAGAACAGAACTATGGCTACACCTTC.